The 10 T cell receptor beta chains reported below all come from one sample, sequenced in a study of cytomegalovirus exposure and HLA in healthy donors. PCR was performed using 60 Vbeta and 13 Jbeta primers. Generated by immunoSEQ multiplex PCR, the TCRdb table keeps only in-frame clones and is missing some. The data show 160,000 or so clones, with around four fifths seen just once and roughly 2.1% held by the top ten. Sequences were obtained from PBMCs. Receptors originate from a man between 18 and 35 years old in good health and CMV-seronegative.

The chain couples TRBV9 to TRBJ2-6; TRBD1 matches 10 bases. The CDR3 loop spans 19 amino acids. V gave up 2 bases and J gave up 0 bases; unmatched junction bases: 8. The V gene's germline CDR1 is SGDLS and CDR2 YYNGEE. CDR3 in DNA: TGTGCCAGCAGCGTTACGGGACAGGGGTGGATCTCTGGGGCCAACGTCCTGACTTTC. Protein sequence: CASSVTGQGWISGANVLTF.

V and J are TRBV5-4 and TRBJ1-4; 10 positions agree with TRBD1. Germline V gives CDR1 SGHNT, CDR2 YYREEE (reference sequence). V lost 4 bases to trimming and J lost 7 bases; unmatched junction nucleotides: 4. The CDR3 contains 14 residues. CDR3 in DNA: TGTGCCAGCAGCGACAGGGGGCGGGTTGAAAAACTGTTTTTT. Protein product: CASSDRGRVEKLFF.

This sequence joins TRBV6-1 and TRBJ1-6; the match to TRBD1 covers 9 bases. Germline CDR1 is MNHNS and CDR2 is SASEGT. This CDR3 contains 16 residues. V lost 1 base and J lost 9; bases outside the gene matches: 7. The CDR3: CASSEVPTGGGSPLHF. CDR3 DNA: TGTGCCAGCAGTGAAGTCCCCACAGGGGGCGGTTCACCCCTCCACTTT.

The chain combines TRBV6-1 with TRBJ2-7; D not resolved. Trimming cost V 3 bases and J 3 bases, with 9 bases left between them. CDR1 is MNHNS, CDR2 SASEGT, per germline. The CDR3 is 13 residues long. The CDR3 region has the DNA TGTGCCAGCAGTGATGTTCCGGGCTACGAGCAGTACTTC. Protein: CASSDVPGYEQYF.

V is TRBV5-1 and J is TRBJ2-3; TRBD1 aligns across 7 bases. J gave up 3 bases and V 0 bases, and 7 bases lay outside the gene matches. The CDR3 has 16 residues. Germline values: CDR1 SGHRS, CDR2 YFSETQ. The CDR3 sequence: CASSLASARGTDTQYF. For the CDR3, the DNA is TGCGCCAGCAGCTTGGCCTCGGCCAGGGGGACAGATACGCAGTATTTT.

Only one count was recorded for this clone. V usage is TRBV10-2 and J usage is TRBJ1-5, with 7 bases fitting TRBD1. The CDR3 totals 13 residues. Germline assignment: CDR1 WSHSY and CDR2 SAAADI. Trimming took 3 bases from V and 7 from J; bases not matched to a gene: 3. In nucleotides, the CDR3 is TGCGCCAGCAGTGACATCAGGGGGCAGCCCCAGCATTTT. Residues: CASSDIRGQPQHF.

This chain connects TRBV7-3 to TRBJ2-3; 8 bases match TRBD2. V lost 1 base and J lost 0; bases outside the gene matches: 6. This CDR3 contains 17 residues. CDR1 and CDR2 from the germline V gene are SGHTA and FQGTGA. CDR3 DNA sequence: TGTGCCAGCAGCTTAAAAGGCGGGGGGCGAAGCACAGATACGCAGTATTTT. Protein product: CASSLKGGGRSTDTQYF.

In regard to this clone: This same CDR3 is encoded by further DNA sequences in the sample. The chain links TRBV9 to TRBJ1-1; a weak D match, TRBD1 (5 bases). Germline assignment: CDR1 SGDLS and CDR2 YYNGEE. The germline V and J ends were trimmed by 0 bases and 3 bases, with 6 bases remaining between them. The CDR3 sequence is 13 residues long. CDR3 DNA: TGTGCCAGCAGCGTAGAAGGGGACACTGAAGCTTTCTTT. Translation: CASSVEGDTEAFF.

This clone was observed once. The CDR3 protein is CASSFSTLYGYTF. The CDR3 DNA follows: TGTGCCAGCAGTTTTAGCACCCTCTATGGCTACACCTTC. The chain joins TRBV28 to TRBJ1-2; no clear D. CDR3 length: 13 residues. V was cut by 3 bases and J by 4 bases, with 9 bases left in between. Germline lookup yields CDR1 MDHEN and CDR2 SYDVKM.

The V and J genes are TRBV15 and TRBJ1-1; D remains unclear. Germline loops: CDR1 LNHNV, CDR2 YYDKDF (reference sequence). This CDR3 region has 13 residues. Trimming stripped 3 bases from V and 2 bases from J, with 7 bases between. The CDR3 region has the DNA TGTGCCACCAGCAGTCGACATAACACTGAAGCTTTCTTT. Translation gives CATSSRHNTEAFF.